These T cell receptor beta chains were read from a single sample in a study of blood T cell repertoires in COVID-19. Repertoires were generated with immunoSEQ multiplex PCR, while TCRdb's copy carries only in-frame clones and drops some. The profile shows around 170,000 clones, about nine tenths of them singletons. Input material: peripheral blood. The receptors here all came from a woman in her 30s with acute or convalescent COVID-19. The CDR3 runs from the conserved cysteine through the conserved F or W.

V,CDR3
TRBV15,CATSPIVGASRAFF
TRBV7-9,CASSLSHYEQYF
TRBV11-2,CASSLVQGAQEKLFF
TRBV7-2,CASSLERQGGDTF
TRBV7-9,CASNPWGGGEQYF
TRBV2,CASSTLLAGFPSTDTQYF
TRBV10-3,CAIRTAGLGSPLHF
TRBV6-5,CASEWGGQYF
TRBV4-1,CASSQVSGVGYEQYF
TRBV2,CASSGEMNTEAFF